This T cell receptor beta chain stems from a study of technical replicates of blood from a handful of donors. The CDR3 contains 14 residues. Germline assignment: CDR1 WNHNN and CDR2 SYGVQD (reference sequence). Deletions cut 5 bases from V and 0 bases from J, with 11 bases between. Assay used: immunoSEQ multiplex PCR; TCRdb lists only in-frame clones, some missing. The table lists around 84,000 clones, around 97% of them singletons. This TCR was recovered from a human donor in good health. The sample consisted of T cells isolated from PBMCs. The V gene is TRBV10-1, the J gene TRBJ2-7, with a weak D call TRBD1 (5 bases). CDR3 sequence reads: CASSPDMSSYEQYF. The CDR3 nucleotides are TGCGCCAGCAGTCCGGACATGAGCTCCTACGAGCAGTACTTC.